The 5 T cell receptor beta chains in this list originate from one sample, sequenced in a study of OX40 agonist ivuxolimab in advanced cancers. TCRdb keeps only in-frame clones here, not all; method: immunoSEQ multiplex PCR. This repertoire shows tens of thousands of clones, approximately 90% found once; its top ten account for 10% to 15%. Sequenced here: CD4+ or CD8+ T cells sorted from blood, sampled in a trial of the OX40 agonist ivuxolimab. Receptor source: an adult with an advanced solid tumor such as melanoma, head and neck, liver or kidney cancer.

This chain connects TRBV2 to TRBJ2-3; D is possibly TRBD1 (5 bases). The CDR3 loop spans 16 amino acids. The germline V and J ends were trimmed by 1 base and 0 bases, with 11 bases remaining between them. Germline V gene data show CDR1 as SNHLY and CDR2 as FYNNEI. CDR3 sequence reads: CASSEGRQSSTDTQYF. Written as DNA, the CDR3 is TGTGCCAGCAGTGAAGGGCGACAGTCTAGCACAGATACGCAGTATTTT.

The genes are TRBV6-1 and TRBJ1-2; 10 nucleotides agree with TRBD1. CDR3 length: 14 residues. V lost 8 bases and J lost 7; bases outside the gene matches: 10. Germline V gene data show CDR1 as MNHNS and CDR2 as SASEGT. The CDR3 loop is CASAGQGRSFGYTF. CDR3 in DNA: TGTGCCAGCGCGGGACAGGGGCGATCCTTTGGCTACACCTTC.

This clone appeared a single time. The chain recombines TRBV19 with TRBJ1-5; possibly TRBD1 for D (5 bases). Germline V CDR1 and CDR2: LNHDA, SQIVND (reference sequence). V was clipped by 6 bases and J by 6 bases, with 18 bases between them. The CDR3 contains 15 residues. The CDR3 loop is CASSPGGIATQPQHF. In DNA, the CDR3 is TGTGCCAGTAGCCCGGGGGGAATAGCCACTCAGCCCCAGCATTTT.

CDR3 in amino acids: CASSHGHSGANVLTF. The CDR3 DNA is TGTGCCAGCAGCCATGGACATTCTGGGGCCAACGTCCTGACTTTC. This sequence joins TRBV7-6 and TRBJ2-6; TRBD1 might be the D (5 bases). V was cut by 5 bases and J by 1 base, with 9 bases left in between. The length of the CDR3 is 15 residues. Germline V gene data show CDR1 as SGHVS and CDR2 as FNYEAQ. Combining the CDR3 with reference TRBV7-6 and TRBJ2-6 gives the whole variable domain GAGVSQSPRYKVTKRGQDVALRCDPISGHVSLYWYRQALGQGPEFLTYFNYEAQQDKSGLPNDRFSAERPEGSISTLTIQRTEQRDSAMYRCASSHGHSGANVLTFGAGSRLTVL.

In DNA, the CDR3 is TGTGCCAGCAGCTTAGCCGGCAGGGCTACCTACGAGCAGTACTTC. Protein product: CASSLAGRATYEQYF. This chain uses TRBV7-9 with TRBJ2-7; weak D call: TRBD1 (5 bases). Between the trimmed V and J ends, which lost 0 bases and 2 bases, there was a span of 11 bases. CDR3 length: 15 residues. Germline CDR1 and CDR2: SEHNR and FQNEAQ (reference sequence).